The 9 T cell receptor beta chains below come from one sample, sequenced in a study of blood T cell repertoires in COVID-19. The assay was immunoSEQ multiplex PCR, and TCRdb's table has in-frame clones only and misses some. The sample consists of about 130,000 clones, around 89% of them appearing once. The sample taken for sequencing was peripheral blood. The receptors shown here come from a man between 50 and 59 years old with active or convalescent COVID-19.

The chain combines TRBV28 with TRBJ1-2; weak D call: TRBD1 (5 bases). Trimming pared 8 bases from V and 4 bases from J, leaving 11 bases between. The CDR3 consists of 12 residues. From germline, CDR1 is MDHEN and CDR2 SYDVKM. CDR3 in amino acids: CASLGELYGYTF. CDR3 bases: TGTGCCAGCCTAGGGGAACTCTATGGCTACACCTTC.

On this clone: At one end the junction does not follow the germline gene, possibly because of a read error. The CDR3 region has the DNA TGCAGCGTCGAAGGGGCTAGCCGGGGGGAGCTGTTTTTT. Its protein product is CSVEGASRGELFF. The chain has TRBV29-1 and TRBJ2-2; D possibly uses TRBD1 or TRBD2 (5 bases each). CDR1 is SQVTM and CDR2 is ANQGSEA in the germline V gene. CDR3 size: 13 residues.

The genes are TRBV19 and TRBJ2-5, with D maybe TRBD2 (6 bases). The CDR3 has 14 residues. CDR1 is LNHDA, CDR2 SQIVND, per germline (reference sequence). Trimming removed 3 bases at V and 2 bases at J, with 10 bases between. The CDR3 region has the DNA TGTGCCAGTAGTATTGCGGGGCCGCAAGAGACCCAGTACTTC. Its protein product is CASSIAGPQETQYF.

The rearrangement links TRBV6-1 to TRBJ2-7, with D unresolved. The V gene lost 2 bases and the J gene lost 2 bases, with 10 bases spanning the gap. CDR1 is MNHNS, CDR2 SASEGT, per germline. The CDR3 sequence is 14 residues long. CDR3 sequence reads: CASSEFRSTYEQYF. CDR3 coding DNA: TGTGCCAGCAGTGAATTTCGGTCAACCTACGAGCAGTACTTC.

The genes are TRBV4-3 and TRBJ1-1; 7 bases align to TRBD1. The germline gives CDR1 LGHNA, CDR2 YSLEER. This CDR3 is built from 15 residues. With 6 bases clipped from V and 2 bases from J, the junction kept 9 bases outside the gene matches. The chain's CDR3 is CASRKGTGANTEAFF. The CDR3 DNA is TGCGCCAGCAGAAAAGGTACAGGGGCTAACACTGAAGCTTTCTTT.

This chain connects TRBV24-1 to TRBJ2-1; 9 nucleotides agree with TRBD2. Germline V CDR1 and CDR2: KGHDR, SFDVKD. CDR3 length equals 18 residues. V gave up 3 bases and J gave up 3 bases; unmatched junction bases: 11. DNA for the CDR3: TGTGCCACCAGTGATGTCGGGACTAGCTCTCAAGTCTACAATGAGCAGTTCTTC. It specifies CATSDVGTSSQVYNEQFF.

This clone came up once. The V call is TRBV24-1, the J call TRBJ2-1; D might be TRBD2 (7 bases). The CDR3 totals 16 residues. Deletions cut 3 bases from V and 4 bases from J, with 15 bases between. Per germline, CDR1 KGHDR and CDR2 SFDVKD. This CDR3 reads CATSDPRGGRYNEQFF. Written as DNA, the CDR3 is TGTGCCACCAGTGATCCCAGGGGAGGGCGGTACAATGAGCAGTTCTTC.

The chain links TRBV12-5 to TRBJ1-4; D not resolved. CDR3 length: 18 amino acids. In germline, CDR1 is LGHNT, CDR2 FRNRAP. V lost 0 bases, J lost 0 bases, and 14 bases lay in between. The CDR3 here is CASGLVTRESATNEKLFF. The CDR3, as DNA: TGTGCTAGTGGTTTGGTAACTCGGGAGTCTGCAACTAATGAAAAACTGTTTTTT.

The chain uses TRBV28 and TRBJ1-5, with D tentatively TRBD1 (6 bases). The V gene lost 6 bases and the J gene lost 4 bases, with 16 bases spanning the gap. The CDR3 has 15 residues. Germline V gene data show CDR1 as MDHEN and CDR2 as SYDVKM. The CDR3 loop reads CASRTQGSRNQPQHF. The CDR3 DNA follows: TGTGCCAGCAGAACGCAGGGGAGTCGGAATCAGCCCCAGCATTTT.